This TCR beta chain was identified during a study of T cells after yellow fever vaccination. Germline CDR1 and CDR2: SQVTM and ANQGSEA. The CDR3 contains 14 residues. The V segment lost 2 bases and the J segment 4 bases; nucleotides outside the gene matches: 5. This clonotype came up many times. TCRdb recomputed calls from the 5' RACE reads with MiXCR, one row per CDR3 protein. In the table there are about 300,000 distinct CDR3 sequences, around 7.3% of which are singletons. The clonotype was recovered from a man in his late teens or twenties who received the YFV17D yellow fever vaccine. Sequencing used PBMCs, obtained approximately 47 days after the first yellow fever vaccination. The chain employs TRBV29-1 and TRBJ2-3, with TRBD2 matching over 8 bases. Written as DNA, the CDR3 is TGCAGCGTTGAACTAGCGGGTATCGCAGATACGCAGTATTTT. It encodes CSVELAGIADTQYF.